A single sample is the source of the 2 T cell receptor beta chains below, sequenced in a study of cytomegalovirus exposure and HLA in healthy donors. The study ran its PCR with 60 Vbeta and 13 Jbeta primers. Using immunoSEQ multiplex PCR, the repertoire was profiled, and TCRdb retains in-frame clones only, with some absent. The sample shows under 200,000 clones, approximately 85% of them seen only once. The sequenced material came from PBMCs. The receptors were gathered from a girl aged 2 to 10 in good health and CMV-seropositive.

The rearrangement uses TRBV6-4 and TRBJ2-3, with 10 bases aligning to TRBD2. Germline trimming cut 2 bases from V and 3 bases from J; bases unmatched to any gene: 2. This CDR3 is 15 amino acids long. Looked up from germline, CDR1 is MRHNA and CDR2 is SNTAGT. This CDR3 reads CASSDSGRVTDTQYF. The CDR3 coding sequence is TGTGCCAGCAGTGACAGCGGGAGGGTAACAGATACGCAGTATTTT.

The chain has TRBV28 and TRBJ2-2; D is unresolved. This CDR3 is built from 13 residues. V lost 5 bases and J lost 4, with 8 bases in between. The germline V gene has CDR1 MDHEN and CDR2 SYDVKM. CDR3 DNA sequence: TGTGCCAGCAGTCCCACTCCCACCGGGGAGCTGTTTTTT. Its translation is CASSPTPTGELFF.